This T cell receptor beta chain originates from a study of cytomegalovirus exposure and HLA in healthy donors. Study-wide background: As released early, the data held about 85 million unique TCRs from HLA-typed donors. Study-wide results and caveats: Despite most TCR sequences being rare, some public TCRs occurred in many donors.

Primers: 60 Vbeta forward and 13 Jbeta reverse. The repertoire was sequenced with immunoSEQ multiplex PCR; TCRdb's copy has only in-frame clones and lacks some. Counted here are some 120,000 clones, more than 75% occurring once; the ten biggest clones make up 1.8%. About this clone: The antigen remains undetermined.

The sequence was collected from a man between 18 and 35 years old in good health and CMV-seronegative. Sequenced sample: PBMCs.

The CDR3 is CASSQGLAVTYEQYF. The CDR3 bases are TGTGCCAGCAGCCAAGGACTAGCGGTCACCTACGAGCAGTACTTC. The V and J genes are TRBV4-2 and TRBJ2-7; 9 nucleotides agree with TRBD2. The V segment lost 1 base and the J segment 2 bases; nucleotides outside the gene matches: 3. Germline-derived CDR1 and CDR2 are LGHNA and YNFKEQ. This CDR3 comprises 15 residues.